This entry is about one T cell receptor beta chain. Its target is not known. These data are taken from a study of cytomegalovirus exposure and HLA in healthy donors. Turning to the study itself: Tens of millions of unique TCRs from HLA-typed donors were held in an early release of data.

The study ran its PCR with 60 Vbeta and 13 Jbeta primers. In the source study's methods: Per a later analysis, the number of unique TCR beta chains was approximately 80 million, of which roughly 11 million were shared. This table comes from immunoSEQ multiplex PCR, and its TCRdb copy is limited to in-frame clones, with some not included. Clone size and V and J calls were adopted from that table, with D and trimming inferred from the DNA. The sample comprises about 130,000 clones, just under 75% of which are singletons, and approximately 4.3% rests with the top ten. Study observations and caveats: Earlier analysis looked at TCR beta V segments, and most were productive about 87% or about 30% of the time. For cytomegalovirus status, the classifier reportedly gave diagnoses with high specificity and sensitivity.

The V and J ends lost 0 bases and 3 bases respectively, with 17 bases between them. This CDR3 spans 17 amino acids. Germline lookup yields CDR1 MGHRA and CDR2 YSYEKL. The material sequenced was PBMCs. The clonotype was recovered from a man aged 55 to 70 in good health and CMV-seropositive. The V and J genes are TRBV4-1 and TRBJ1-2; D may be TRBD1 (5 bases). CDR3 sequence reads: CASSQDLLGQSHYGYTF. In DNA, the CDR3 is TGCGCCAGCAGCCAAGACTTATTGGGGCAGAGCCACTATGGCTACACCTTC.